The 8 T cell receptor beta chains presented below share a single source sample, sequenced in a study of T cells in Graves' hyperthyroidism and ophthalmopathy. TCR beta CDR3 regions were amplified from RNA. TCR CDR3 regions were first amplified by RT-PCR with HTBI primers. Via MiXCR, TCRdb re-called the multiplex PCR reads, giving one row per CDR3 protein. The profile shows approximately 400,000 distinct CDR3 sequences, about 18% of them singletons. Sequencing was carried out using blood. The receptors here all came from a woman between 18 and 29 years old with Graves' hyperthyroidism.

V usage is TRBV6-1 and J usage is TRBJ2-6; no clear D gene. Deletions cut 6 bases from V and 0 bases from J, with 9 bases between. CDR1 is MNHNS and CDR2 is SASEGT in the germline V gene. This CDR3 spans 15 amino acids. CDR3 residues: CASSSRSSGANVLTF. DNA of the CDR3: TGTGCCAGCAGCTCCCGGAGCTCTGGGGCCAACGTCCTGACTTTC.

This clonotype was detected ten times or more. The chain joins TRBV4-2 to TRBJ2-5; a weak D match, TRBD2 (6 bases). The CDR3 contains 17 residues. Trimming left V 1 base short and J 1 base short, with 16 bases between. Germline V CDR1 and CDR2: LGHNA, YNFKEQ. The CDR3 DNA reads TGTGCCAGCAGCCAAGTCGCGGGGCAGGGACTCCAAGAGACCCAGTACTTC. This translates into CASSQVAGQGLQETQYF.

This clonotype showed up many times. The chain combines TRBV12-3 or TRBV12-4 with TRBJ1-6; D might be TRBD1 (5 bases). The CDR3 covers 15 residues. The V and J ends lost 6 bases and 9 bases respectively, with 18 bases between them. CDR3 nucleotide sequence: TGTGCCAGCAGCTGGGATGGGGCCCGTAGTTCACCCCTCCACTTT. As protein: CASSWDGARSSPLHF.

This clonotype was seen many times. The V gene is TRBV12-3 or TRBV12-4, the J gene TRBJ1-1, with 7 bases fitting TRBD1. This CDR3 region has 15 residues. Trimming took 1 base from V and 1 from J; bases not matched to a gene: 3. For the CDR3, the DNA is TGTGCCAGCAGTTTAGAGGCAGGGGGGAACACTGAAGCTTTCTTT. It translates to CASSLEAGGNTEAFF.

This clonotype occurred many times. The V gene is TRBV7-8, the J gene TRBJ1-2, with 10 bases that match TRBD1. This CDR3 comprises 15 residues. V was pared by 2 bases and J by 3 bases, with 3 bases of the junction left unmatched. Germline loops: CDR1 SGHVS, CDR2 FQNEAQ. CDR3 in amino acids: CASSLTGQGDYGYTF. Written as DNA, the CDR3 is TGTGCCAGCAGCTTAACCGGACAGGGGGACTATGGCTACACCTTC.

This clonotype showed up many times. The chain has TRBV6-5 and TRBJ1-2; 7 bases align to TRBD1. Trimming took 0 bases from V and 3 from J; bases not matched to a gene: 4. CDR1 is MNHEY, CDR2 SVGAGI, per germline. The CDR3 contains 15 residues. The CDR3 region is CASSYSSGGDYGYTF. The DNA for the CDR3 is TGTGCCAGCAGTTACTCTTCAGGGGGTGACTATGGCTACACCTTC.

This clonotype has just a few counts. One junction end disagrees with the germline gene, perhaps due to a read error. This chain uses TRBV12-3 or TRBV12-4 with TRBJ2-4; a possible D gene is TRBD2 (5 bases). There are 14 residues in the CDR3. In DNA, the CDR3 is TGTGCCAGCACCCCGACTACCGGTGCTAACATTCGGTACTTC. Its protein product is CASTPTTGANIRYF.

The chain employs TRBV12-3 or TRBV12-4 and TRBJ1-5; D is unclear. Between the trimmed V and J ends, which lost 5 bases and 0 bases, there was a span of 8 bases. The CDR3 is made up of 14 amino acids. In DNA form, the CDR3 reads TGTGCCAGCAGTGGGGTAAATAGCAATCAGCCCCAGCATTTT. It codes for CASSGVNSNQPQHF.